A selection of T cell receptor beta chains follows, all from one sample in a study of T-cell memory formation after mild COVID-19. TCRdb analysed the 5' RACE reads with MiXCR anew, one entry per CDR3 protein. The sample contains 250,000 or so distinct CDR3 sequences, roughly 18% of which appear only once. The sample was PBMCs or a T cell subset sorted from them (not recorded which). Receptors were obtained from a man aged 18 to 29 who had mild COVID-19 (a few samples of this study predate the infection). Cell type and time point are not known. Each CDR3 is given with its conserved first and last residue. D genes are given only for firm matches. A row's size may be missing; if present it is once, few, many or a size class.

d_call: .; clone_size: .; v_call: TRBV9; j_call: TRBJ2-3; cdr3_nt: TGTGCCAGCAGCGGATTAGGAAATACGCAGTATTTT; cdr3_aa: CASSGLGNTQYF
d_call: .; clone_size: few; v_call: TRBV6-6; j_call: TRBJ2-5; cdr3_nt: TGTGCCAGCAGTTACGCGGCTCAGCCAGAAGAGACCCAGTACTTC; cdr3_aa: CASSYAAQPEETQYF
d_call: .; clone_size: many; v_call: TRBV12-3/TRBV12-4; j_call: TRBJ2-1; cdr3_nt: TGTGCCAGCAGGAGCGGAGGTCGGAATGAGCAGTTCTTC; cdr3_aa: CASRSGGRNEQFF
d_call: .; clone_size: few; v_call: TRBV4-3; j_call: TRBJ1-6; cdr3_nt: TGCGCCAGCAGCCAAGAGATGTTAGGGCTGTACAATAATTCACCCCTCCACTTT; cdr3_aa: CASSQEMLGLYNNSPLHF
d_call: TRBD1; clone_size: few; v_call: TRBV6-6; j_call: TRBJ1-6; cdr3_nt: TGTGCCAGCAGGGGACAGGATAATTCACCCCTCCACTTT; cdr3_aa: CASRGQDNSPLHF
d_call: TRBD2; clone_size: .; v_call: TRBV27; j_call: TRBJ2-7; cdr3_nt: TGTGCCAGCAGTTGGGGGGGGAGCTCCTACGAGCAGTACTTC; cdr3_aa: CASSWGGSSYEQYF
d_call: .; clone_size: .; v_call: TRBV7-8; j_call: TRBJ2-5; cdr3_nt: TGTGCCAGCAGCTTAGTTTGGGTCGGGGGCGAGACCCAGTACTTC; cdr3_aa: CASSLVWVGGETQYF
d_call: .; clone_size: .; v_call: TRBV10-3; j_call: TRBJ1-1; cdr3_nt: TGTGCCATCGCACGGACAGTTTTGTCTAGGGTGAACACTGAAGCTTTCTTT; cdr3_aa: CAIARTVLSRVNTEAFF
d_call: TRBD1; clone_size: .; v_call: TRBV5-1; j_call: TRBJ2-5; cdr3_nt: TGCGCCAGCAGCTTTCCCCCCGGACAGGGAGAGACCCAGTACTTC; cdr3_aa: CASSFPPGQGETQYF
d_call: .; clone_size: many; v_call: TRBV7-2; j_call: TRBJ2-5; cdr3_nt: TGTGCCAGCAGCCTCTATGTAGACTACCAAGAGACCCAGTACTTC; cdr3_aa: CASSLYVDYQETQYF
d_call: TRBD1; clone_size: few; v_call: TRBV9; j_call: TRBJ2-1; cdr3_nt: TGTGCCAGCAGCGTAGCACAGGGGCCCTACAATGAGCAGTTCTTC; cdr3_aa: CASSVAQGPYNEQFF
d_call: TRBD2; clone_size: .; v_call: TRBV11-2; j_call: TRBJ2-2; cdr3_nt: TGTGCCAGCAGCATATTTAGCGGGGGGAACACCGGGGAGCTGTTTTTT; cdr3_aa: CASSIFSGGNTGELFF
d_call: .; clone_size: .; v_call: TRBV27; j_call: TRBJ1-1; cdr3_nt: TGTGCCAGCAGCCAACCGGGGGCTGAAGCTTTCTTT; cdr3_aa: CASSQPGAEAFF
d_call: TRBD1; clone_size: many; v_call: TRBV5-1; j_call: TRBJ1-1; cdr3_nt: TGCGCCAGCAGCGTATTGACAGGGGACACTGAAGCTTTCTTT; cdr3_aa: CASSVLTGDTEAFF
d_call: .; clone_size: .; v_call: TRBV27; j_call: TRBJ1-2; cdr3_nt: TGTGCCAGCAGTTTATCAGGGGCCACCTATGGCTACACCTTC; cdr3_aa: CASSLSGATYGYTF
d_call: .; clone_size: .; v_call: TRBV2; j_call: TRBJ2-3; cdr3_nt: TGTGCCAGCAGTGAACGCAGGGGTTCCACAGATACGCAGTATTTT; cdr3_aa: CASSERRGSTDTQYF
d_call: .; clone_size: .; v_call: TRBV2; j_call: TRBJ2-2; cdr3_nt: TGTGCCAGCCTATACACCGGGGAGCTGTTTTTT; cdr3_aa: CASLYTGELFF
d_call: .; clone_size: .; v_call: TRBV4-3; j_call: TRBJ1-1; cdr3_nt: TGCGCCAGCAGCCAAGACAGGGCGGGCACTGAAGCTTTCTTT; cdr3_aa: CASSQDRAGTEAFF
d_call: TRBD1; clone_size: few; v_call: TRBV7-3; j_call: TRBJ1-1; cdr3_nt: TGTGCCAGCAGCTTACAGGGGGATCTTGAAGCTTTCTTT; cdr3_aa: CASSLQGDLEAFF
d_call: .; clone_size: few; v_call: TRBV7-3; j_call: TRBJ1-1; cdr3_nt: TGTGCCAGCAGCTTAATCCAGGGCACTGAAGCTTTCTTT; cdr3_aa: CASSLIQGTEAFF
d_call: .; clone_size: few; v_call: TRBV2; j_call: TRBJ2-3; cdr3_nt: TGTGCCAGCAGTGAGTCTAGAGATACGCAGTATTTT; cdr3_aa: CASSESRDTQYF
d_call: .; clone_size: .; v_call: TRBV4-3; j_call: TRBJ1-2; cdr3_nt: TGCGCCAGCAGCCAAGCACTCGGAGAGGCCTATGGCTACACCTTC; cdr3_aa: CASSQALGEAYGYTF
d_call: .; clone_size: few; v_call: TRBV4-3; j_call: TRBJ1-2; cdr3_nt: TGCGCCAGCAGCCAGGAAAGACAGGCTCATAACTATGGCTACACCTTC; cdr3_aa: CASSQERQAHNYGYTF
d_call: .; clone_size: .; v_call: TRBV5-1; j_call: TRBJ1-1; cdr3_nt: TGCGCCAGCAGCCCATGGGGGGGGATGAACACTGAAGCTTTCTTT; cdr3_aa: CASSPWGGMNTEAFF
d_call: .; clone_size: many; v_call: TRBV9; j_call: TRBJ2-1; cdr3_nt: TGTGCCAGCAGCGGCCCCCGGGATCACGAGCAGTTCTTC; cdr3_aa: CASSGPRDHEQFF
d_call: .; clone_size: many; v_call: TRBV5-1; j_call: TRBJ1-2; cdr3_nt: TGCGCCAGCAGCTTGGATGGACAGTCCACCCTTCCCACCTTC; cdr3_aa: CASSLDGQSTLPTF
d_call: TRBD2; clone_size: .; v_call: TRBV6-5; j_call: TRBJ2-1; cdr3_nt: TGTGCCAGCAAACCGGGACTAGTTTCCAATGAGCAGTTCTTC; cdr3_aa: CASKPGLVSNEQFF
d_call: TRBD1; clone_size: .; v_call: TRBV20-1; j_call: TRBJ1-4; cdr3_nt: TGCAGTGGAAGGGACAGTCTGAATGAAAAACTGTTTTTT; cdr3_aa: CSGRDSLNEKLFF
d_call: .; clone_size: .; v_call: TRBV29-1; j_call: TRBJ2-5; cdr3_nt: TGCAGCGTTGTGTCCCCCGGAGAGACCCAGTACTTC; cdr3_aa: CSVVSPGETQYF
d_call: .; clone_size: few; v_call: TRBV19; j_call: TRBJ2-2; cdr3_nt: TGTGCCAGTAGCATCTTAGGGGGATCGGTCAAATTACGGACCGGGGAGCTGTTTTTT; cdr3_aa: CASSILGGSVKLRTGELFF
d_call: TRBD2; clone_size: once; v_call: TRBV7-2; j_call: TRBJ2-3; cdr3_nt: TGTGCCAGCAGCTTTATAGAAAGCGGGGGCGAAGATACGCAGTATTTT; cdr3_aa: CASSFIESGGEDTQYF
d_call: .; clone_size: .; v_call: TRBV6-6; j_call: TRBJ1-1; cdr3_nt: TGTGCCAGCAGTTACGGGTTGGGGGTTTCTGAAGCTTTCTTT; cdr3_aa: CASSYGLGVSEAFF
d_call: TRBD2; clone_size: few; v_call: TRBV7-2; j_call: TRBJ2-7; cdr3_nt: TGTGCCAGCAGCGCGACTAGCGGGGCCCTCCCCCACGAGCAGTACTTC; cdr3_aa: CASSATSGALPHEQYF
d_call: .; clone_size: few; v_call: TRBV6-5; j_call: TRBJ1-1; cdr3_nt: TGTGCCAGCAGTTACCGGGGCGGAACTTTCTTT; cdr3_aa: CASSYRGGTFF
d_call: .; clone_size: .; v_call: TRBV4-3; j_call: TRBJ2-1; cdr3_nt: TGCGCCAGCAGCCAAGAAGGCGCGGTCGGGGAGCAGTTCTTC; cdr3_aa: CASSQEGAVGEQFF
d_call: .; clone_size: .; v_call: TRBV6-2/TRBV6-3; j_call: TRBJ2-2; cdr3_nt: TGTGCCAGCAGGAGGACTGCGAACACCGGGGAGCTGTTTTTT; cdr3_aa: CASRRTANTGELFF
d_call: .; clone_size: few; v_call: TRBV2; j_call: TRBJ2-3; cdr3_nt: TGTGCCAGCAGTGAGCAGGGGAGGACAGATACGCAGTATTTT; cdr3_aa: CASSEQGRTDTQYF
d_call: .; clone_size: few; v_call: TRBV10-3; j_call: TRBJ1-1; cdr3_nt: TGTGCCATCAGAAAGGACTCTGGGGGGACTGAAGCTTTCTTT; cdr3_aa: CAIRKDSGGTEAFF
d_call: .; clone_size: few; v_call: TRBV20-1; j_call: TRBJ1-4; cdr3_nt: TGCAGTGCCCCAGGGGAACCTAATGAAAAACTGTTTTTT; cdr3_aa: CSAPGEPNEKLFF
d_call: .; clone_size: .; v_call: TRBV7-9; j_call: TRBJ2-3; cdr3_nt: TGTGCCAGCAGCTTAGGTGGACTGACAGATACGCAGTATTTT; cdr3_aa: CASSLGGLTDTQYF